The 32 T cell receptor beta chains presented below share a single source sample, sequenced in a study of Ad26.COV2.S vaccination and SARS-CoV-2 variants. Treatment indicated: 15 to 20 received Ad26.COV2.S at low or high dose, single or two shots; several received placebo; per-sample allocation not given. Specimens were obtained on day 63 following the first vaccine or placebo injection. The method was immunoSEQ multiplex PCR; TCRdb's version includes in-frame clones alone and lacks a portion of them. The sample has some 390,000 clones, 75% to 90% seen once. This material consisted of peripheral blood, taken in a trial of Ad26.COV2.S vaccine versus placebo. Source of these receptors: a person aged 18-60 years who received the Ad26.COV2.S COVID-19 vaccine or a placebo.

The chain uses TRBV13 and TRBJ1-1; a weak D match, TRBD1 (5 bases). Trimming pared 6 bases from V and 4 bases from J, leaving 18 bases between. Germline V gives CDR1 PRHDT, CDR2 FYEKMQ (reference sequence). CDR3 length equals 15 residues. CDR3 coding DNA: TGTGCCAGCAGTACGACAGAATGGTCGGGCACTGAAGCTTTCTTT. Translation: CASSTTEWSGTEAFF.

The chain recombines TRBV20-1 with TRBJ1-2; D is undetermined. Between the trimmed V and J ends, which lost 6 bases and 8 bases, there was a span of 13 bases. The CDR3 consists of 11 residues. Germline V gene sequence: CDR1 DFQATT, CDR2 SNEGSKA (reference sequence). In DNA, the CDR3 is TGCAGTGCCATCAGAGATTTGGGCTACACCTTC. This encodes CSAIRDLGYTF.

The chain uses TRBV7-9 and TRBJ1-1; no clear D. Between the trimmed V and J ends, which lost 1 base and 5 bases, there was a span of 11 bases. The CDR3 totals 14 residues. Per germline, CDR1 SEHNR and CDR2 FQNEAQ (reference sequence). DNA of the CDR3: TGTGCCAGCAGCTTAGGGGGAGTTGGGACTGAAGCTTTCTTT. Amino acid sequence: CASSLGGVGTEAFF.

V usage is TRBV15 and J usage is TRBJ1-5, with D unclear. V lost 4 bases and J lost 0, with 10 bases in between. Per the germline V gene, CDR1 is LNHNV and CDR2 is YYDKDF (reference sequence). The CDR3 is made up of 15 amino acids. The CDR3 here is CATSTTDISNQPQHF. CDR3 coding DNA: TGTGCCACCAGCACGACTGATATTAGCAATCAGCCCCAGCATTTT.

The gene calls are TRBV7-6 and TRBJ2-7; TRBD1 matches at 7 bases. The CDR3 loop spans 15 amino acids. The V segment lost 4 bases and the J segment 5 bases; nucleotides outside the gene matches: 11. Looked up from germline, CDR1 is SGHVS and CDR2 is FNYEAQ. The CDR3 reads CASSSQTGYNHEQYF. The CDR3 coding sequence is TGTGCCAGCAGCTCCCAGACAGGGTATAACCACGAGCAGTACTTC.

The chain carries TRBV2 and TRBJ1-3; 9 bases align to TRBD1. From germline, CDR1 is SNHLY and CDR2 FYNNEI. The CDR3 consists of 16 residues. With 5 bases clipped from V and 2 bases from J, the junction kept 7 bases outside the gene matches. As DNA, the CDR3 is TGTGCCAGCAGTCGGACAGGGGTGTTCGCTGGAAACACCATATATTTT. This encodes CASSRTGVFAGNTIYF.

The chain has TRBV11-2 and TRBJ1-5; no definite D call. This CDR3 is 17 amino acids long. Germline V gene lookup returns CDR1 SGHAT and CDR2 FQNNGV. V was clipped by 0 bases and J by 0 bases, with 12 bases between them. The CDR3: CASSLDSAAYSNQPQHF. Here the CDR3 DNA reads TGTGCCAGCAGCTTAGACTCGGCCGCATATAGCAATCAGCCCCAGCATTTT.

The CDR3 spells CSARTGGNTGELFF. The CDR3 nucleotides are TGCAGCGCCCGGACAGGGGGGAACACCGGGGAGCTGTTTTTT. The chain combines TRBV29-1 with TRBJ2-2, with 10 bases aligning to TRBD1. Germline V gene sequence: CDR1 SQVTM, CDR2 ANQGSEA. J was trimmed by 1 base and V by 7 bases; bases with no gene match: 3. The CDR3 has 14 residues.

This chain connects TRBV3-1 (or the pseudogene TRBV3-2) to TRBJ1-3; D uncertain. The CDR3 totals 15 residues. V was trimmed by 0 bases and J by 4 bases, leaving 10 bases between them. From germline, CDR1 is LGHDT and CDR2 YNNKEL (reference sequence). CDR3 sequence (DNA): TGTGCCAGCAGCCAAGATGTCACGGCAGGAAACACCATATATTTT. Its protein product is CASSQDVTAGNTIYF.

This chain joins TRBV19 and TRBJ1-6; perhaps TRBD1 as D (6 bases). Per the germline V gene, CDR1 is LNHDA and CDR2 is SQIVND (reference sequence). V was cut by 4 bases and J by 6 bases, with 13 bases left in between. The CDR3 sequence is 15 residues long. The CDR3 DNA sequence: TGTGCCAGTAGTAACGGGGGCAGGGGTAATTCACCCCTCCACTTT. It translates to CASSNGGRGNSPLHF.

V gene TRBV6-1 combines with J gene TRBJ2-2; D is ambiguous. There are 16 residues in the CDR3. CDR1 and CDR2 (germline): MNHNS, SASEGT. The V end lost 0 bases, the J end lost 0 bases, and 8 bases lay between the germline ends. The CDR3 protein is CASSEALQANTGELFF. The CDR3 DNA sequence: TGTGCCAGCAGTGAAGCCCTCCAGGCGAACACCGGGGAGCTGTTTTTT.

The J gene is TRBJ1-4, the V gene TRBV19, with D unresolved. Germline CDR1 is LNHDA and CDR2 is SQIVND (reference sequence). Trimming stripped 4 bases from V and 8 bases from J, with 14 bases between. CDR3 length: 14 amino acids. The CDR3, as DNA: TGTGCCAGTAGTAAGAACAGCTCACCCGAAAAACTGTTTTTT. It is translated as CASSKNSSPEKLFF.

The rearrangement uses TRBV10-3 and TRBJ1-1; no clear D. Deletions cut 5 bases from V and 2 bases from J, with 9 bases between. This CDR3 is 13 amino acids long. Germline V gene lookup returns CDR1 ENHRY and CDR2 SYGVKD. This CDR3 is CAISTGRNTEAFF. As DNA, the CDR3 is TGTGCCATCAGTACGGGCCGTAACACTGAAGCTTTCTTT.

This sequence joins TRBV10-3 and TRBJ1-5; no firm D call. CDR1 is ENHRY and CDR2 is SYGVKD in the germline V gene. V was trimmed by 0 bases and J by 6 bases, leaving 12 bases between them. The CDR3 runs 15 residues. CDR3 loop: CAISESGEGGQPQHF. The CDR3 DNA reads TGTGCCATCAGTGAGTCCGGGGAAGGTGGTCAGCCCCAGCATTTT.

The J gene is TRBJ1-2, the V gene TRBV27; D not certain. This CDR3 has 11 amino acids. The V gene lost 8 bases and the J gene lost 1 base, with 5 bases spanning the gap. Per germline, CDR1 MNHEY and CDR2 SMNVEV (reference sequence). The CDR3 here is CASRHNYGYTF. CDR3 in DNA: TGTGCCAGCCGCCATAACTATGGCTACACCTTC.

In this sample, this clone turned up once. The chain uses TRBV5-6 and TRBJ1-5; no clear D. Germline V gives CDR1 SGHDT, CDR2 YYEEEE. This CDR3 is built from 12 residues. V dropped 3 bases and J dropped 3 bases, with 4 bases sitting between them. CDR3 region: CASSSHNQPQHF. CDR3 nucleotide sequence: TGTGCCAGCAGCTCCCACAATCAGCCCCAGCATTTT.

The CDR3: CASSTVQGPGPEAFF. The CDR3 DNA reads TGTGCCAGCAGCACTGTACAGGGCCCCGGTCCTGAAGCTTTCTTT. The chain employs TRBV7-9 and TRBJ1-1; TRBD1 is a possible D gene (6 bases). Germline CDR1 reads SEHNR; CDR2 reads FQNEAQ (reference sequence). V was shortened by 5 bases and J by 6 bases, with 19 bases between the two germline ends. This CDR3 is built from 15 residues. The full variable domain, rest sourced from reference TRBV7-9 and TRBJ1-1, is DTGVSQNPRHKITKRGQNVTFRCDPISEHNRLYWYRQTLGQGPEFLTYFQNEAQLEKSRLLSDRFSAERPKGSFSTLEIQRTEQGDSAMYLCASSTVQGPGPEAFFGQGTRLTVV.

The chain employs TRBV5-4 and TRBJ2-1, with TRBD1 matching over 9 bases. CDR3 length: 14 amino acids. Germline loops: CDR1 SGHNT, CDR2 YYREEE (reference sequence). After removal of 4 bases from V and 5 bases from J, the junction contained 4 bases not matched to a gene. This chain's CDR3 is CASSAGTGNNEQFF. CDR3 bases: TGTGCCAGCAGCGCCGGGACAGGGAACAATGAGCAGTTCTTC.

This clone was counted between two and nine times. This chain joins TRBV3-1 (or the pseudogene TRBV3-2) and TRBJ2-2; a weak D match, TRBD2 (7 bases). In germline, CDR1 is LGHDT, CDR2 YNNKEL (reference sequence). The CDR3 loop spans 15 amino acids. Trimming pared 6 bases from V and 3 bases from J, leaving 14 bases between. The CDR3 DNA follows: TGTGCCAGCAGTTCGGGGGGCGCCTACACCGGGGAGCTGTTTTTT. Amino acids: CASSSGGAYTGELFF.

V usage is TRBV6-2 or TRBV6-3 and J usage is TRBJ1-1; weak D call: TRBD1 (6 bases). Germline V CDR1 and CDR2: MNHEY, SVGEGT. V was trimmed by 5 bases and J by 1 base, leaving 8 bases between them. The length of the CDR3 is 13 residues. The chain's CDR3 is CASSTGANTEAFF. In DNA, the CDR3 is TGTGCCAGCAGTACGGGGGCGAACACTGAAGCTTTCTTT.

This chain uses TRBV6-5 with TRBJ2-5, with D uncertain. The CDR3 is 13 amino acids. Between the trimmed V and J ends, which lost 5 bases and 2 bases, there was a span of 9 bases. CDR1 is MNHEY and CDR2 is SVGAGI in the germline V gene. As DNA, the CDR3 is TGTGCCAGCAGTCGGGCGGAGCAAGAGACCCAGTACTTC. Protein sequence: CASSRAEQETQYF.

This sequence joins TRBV5-8 and TRBJ2-2; possible D gene TRBD1, 6 bases. This CDR3 spans 17 amino acids. Germline assignment: CDR1 SGHTS and CDR2 YDEGEE. Trimming removed 0 bases at V and 0 bases at J, with 12 bases between. The CDR3 reads CASSLGTGTSNTGELFF. Here the CDR3 DNA reads TGTGCCAGCAGCTTGGGGACCGGGACATCGAACACCGGGGAGCTGTTTTTT.

This chain uses TRBV4-2 with TRBJ2-4; a possible D gene is TRBD2 (5 bases). The CDR3 runs 16 residues. V was cut by 0 bases and J by 4 bases, with 13 bases left in between. CDR1 is LGHNA, CDR2 YNFKEQ, per germline. The CDR3 reads CASSQEIRSGKNIQYF. The CDR3, as DNA: TGTGCCAGCAGCCAAGAAATAAGAAGCGGTAAAAACATTCAGTACTTC.

The chain is built from TRBV2 and TRBJ1-2; D uncertain. Between the trimmed V and J ends, which lost 5 bases and 7 bases, there was a span of 11 bases. Germline V gene sequence: CDR1 SNHLY, CDR2 FYNNEI. The CDR3 spans 12 residues. The CDR3 DNA follows: TGTGCCAGCAGTACCATAGGCTCTGGCTACACCTTC. Translation: CASSTIGSGYTF.

The chain employs TRBV27 and TRBJ2-7, with a possible D match to TRBD2 (6 bases). The CDR3 spans 16 residues. Germline CDR1 reads MNHEY; CDR2 reads SMNVEV (reference sequence). Trimming cost V 2 bases and J 8 bases, with 22 bases left between them. The DNA for the CDR3 is TGTGCCAGCAGTTTACCCGGGAGTTCCGGGGCCGGCCAGCAGTACTTC. Its protein product is CASSLPGSSGAGQQYF.

The chain links TRBV5-4 to TRBJ1-2; the D gene is possibly TRBD1 (5 bases). Germline values: CDR1 SGHNT, CDR2 YYREEE (reference sequence). V dropped 3 bases and J dropped 1 base, with 10 bases sitting between them. This CDR3 contains 14 residues. The CDR3 loop is CASSYQGSNYGYTF. The CDR3 DNA is TGTGCCAGCAGCTACCAGGGAAGTAACTATGGCTACACCTTC.

This clone was detected only a few times. The chain links TRBV23-1 to TRBJ1-5; the D is unclear. TRBV23-1 is given ORF status, its function remaining uncertain. The V gene lost 10 bases and the J gene lost 4 bases, with 5 bases spanning the gap. This CDR3 contains 10 residues. This CDR3 is CANGNQPQHF. CDR3 coding DNA: TGCGCCAACGGGAATCAGCCCCAGCATTTT.

The CDR3 region is CASSLTSGGYPYEQYF. The CDR3 DNA sequence: TGTGCCAGCAGCTTAACTAGCGGGGGTTACCCCTACGAGCAGTACTTC. The rearrangement links TRBV5-6 to TRBJ2-7; 11 bases align to TRBD2. There are 16 residues in the CDR3. J gave up 2 bases and V 2 bases, and 6 bases lay outside the gene matches. Germline V CDR1 and CDR2: SGHDT, YYEEEE.

The rearrangement links TRBV30 to TRBJ1-5; a weak D match, TRBD1 (5 bases). V was trimmed by 0 bases and J by 7 bases, leaving 10 bases between them. CDR1 is GTSNPN and CDR2 is SVGIG in the germline V gene (reference sequence). This CDR3 has 13 residues. The CDR3 DNA sequence: TGTGCCTGGAGTGTCGGACAATACCAGCCCCAGCATTTT. Amino acids: CAWSVGQYQPQHF. Looking up the rest from reference TRBV30 and TRBJ1-5 gives the full variable domain: SQTIHQWPATLVQPVGSPLSLECTVEGTSNPNLYWYRQAAGRGLQLLFYSVGIGQISSEVPQNLSASRPQDRQFILSSKKLLLSDSGFYLCAWSVGQYQPQHFGDGTRLSIL.

The rearrangement joins TRBV18 to TRBJ2-7, with a tentative D call TRBD1 (5 bases). V gave up 5 bases and J gave up 2 bases, with 13 bases separating them. Germline lookup yields CDR1 KGHSH and CDR2 LQKENI. The CDR3 is 14 amino acids. The CDR3 DNA sequence: TGTGCCAGCTCATCACAGGAAACTACCTACGAGCAGTACTTC. Its translation: CASSSQETTYEQYF.

The chain joins TRBV6-6 to TRBJ2-3; D is unclear. Trimming stripped 6 bases from V and 2 bases from J, with 6 bases between. The germline V gene has CDR1 MNHNY and CDR2 SVGAGI (reference sequence). The CDR3 totals 12 residues. In nucleotides, the CDR3 is TGTGCCAGCAGCCTCAACACAGATACGCAGTATTTT. Amino acid sequence: CASSLNTDTQYF.

This clone was counted between two and nine times. This rearrangement joins TRBV7-9 to TRBJ1-3; the D is unclear. Per germline, CDR1 SEHNR and CDR2 FQNEAQ (reference sequence). V shed 1 base and J shed 6 bases, with 10 bases lying between them. The CDR3 covers 14 residues. The DNA for the CDR3 is TGTGCCAGCAGCTTAGAACGGACGCTAAACACCATATATTTT. It specifies CASSLERTLNTIYF. The whole variable domain, filled in from reference TRBV7-9 and TRBJ1-3, reads DTGVSQNPRHKITKRGQNVTFRCDPISEHNRLYWYRQTLGQGPEFLTYFQNEAQLEKSRLLSDRFSAERPKGSFSTLEIQRTEQGDSAMYLCASSLERTLNTIYFGEGSWLTVV.